These T cell receptor beta chains were read from a single sample in a study of T cells after posttransplantation cyclophosphamide. Sequencing used immunoSEQ multiplex PCR; TCRdb keeps in-frame clones, though not all of them. In total the sample includes 30,000 to 35,000 clones, none of them seen once. The sequencing input was PBMCs. Source of these receptors: a woman aged 25 to 39 in good health and a related stem cell transplant donor. CDR3s include the opening cysteine and the closing phenylalanine or tryptophan. D genes are given only for firm matches. The size field is filled for only some rows; it gives once, few, many or a size class.

V gene,J gene,clone size,D gene,CDR3 DNA,CDR3 protein
TRBV6-6,TRBJ2-3,many,TRBD2,TGTGCCAGCAGTTCCCCAGCGGGGGGAAGCACAGATACGCAGTATTTT,CASSSPAGGSTDTQYF
TRBV6-1,TRBJ2-7,many,TRBD2,TGTGCCAGCAGTGAAGCGCCGGCGGGGGAAGGCTACGAGCAGTACTTC,CASSEAPAGEGYEQYF
TRBV10-3,TRBJ2-1,many,TRBD2,TGTGCCATCAGTGAGTCGGCACTAGCGGGGGGCCCTAGGGACAATGAGCAGTTCTTC,CAISESALAGGPRDNEQFF
TRBV28,TRBJ1-5,many,TRBD1,TGTGCCAGCAGCTCAGGGGGCGCGAATCAGCCCCAGCATTTT,CASSSGGANQPQHF
TRBV7-2,TRBJ2-5,-,-,TGTGCCAGCAGCTTAGCCTCGGCGGGTTGGGAGACCCAGTACTTC,CASSLASAGWETQYF
TRBV7-8,TRBJ1-5,-,-,TGTGCCAGCAGCTTTGGTCCCTTAACGGGGGGCAATCAGCCCCAGCATTTT,CASSFGPLTGGNQPQHF
TRBV5-6,TRBJ1-1,many,TRBD1,TGTGCCAGCAGCTTGGTCAGGGGGCTAACTGAAGCTTTCTTT,CASSLVRGLTEAFF
TRBV28,TRBJ2-7,-,-,TGTGCCAGCAGTTCCATTTTCACAGGCTACGAGCAGTACTTC,CASSSIFTGYEQYF
TRBV27,TRBJ1-1,many,-,TGTGCCAGCAGTTTAGGCAGGGTGATATCCACTGAAGCTTTCTTT,CASSLGRVISTEAFF
TRBV11-2,TRBJ2-2,-,-,TGTGCCAGCAGCTTAGTTAGGGGAACCGGGGAGCTGTTTTTT,CASSLVRGTGELFF
TRBV5-4,TRBJ2-7,many,TRBD2,TGTGCCAGCAGCCAGGGACTAGCGGGGGACGAGCAGTACTTC,CASSQGLAGDEQYF
TRBV15,TRBJ1-4,many,TRBD1,TGTGCCACCAGCAGAGATTCGGGACAGGGGAATGAAAAACTGTTTTTT,CATSRDSGQGNEKLFF
TRBV6-6,TRBJ2-4,many,-,TGTGCCTCAGGGAACACCAAAAACATTCAGTACTTC,CASGNTKNIQYF